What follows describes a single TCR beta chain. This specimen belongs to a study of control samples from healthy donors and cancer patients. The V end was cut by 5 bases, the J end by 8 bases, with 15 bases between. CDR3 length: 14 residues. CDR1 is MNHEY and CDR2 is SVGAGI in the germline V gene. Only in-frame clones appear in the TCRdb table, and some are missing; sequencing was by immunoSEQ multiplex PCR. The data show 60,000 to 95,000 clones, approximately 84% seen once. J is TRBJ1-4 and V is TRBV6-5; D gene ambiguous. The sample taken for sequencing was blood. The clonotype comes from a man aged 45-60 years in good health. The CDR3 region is CASSPQQRTEKLFF. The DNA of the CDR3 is TGTGCCAGCAGTCCCCAGCAGAGGACCGAAAAACTGTTTTTT.